This T cell receptor (beta chain) was found in a study of metastatic and nonmetastatic thyroid tumors. Study results and caveats: Relative to benign nodules, malignant thyroid tumors were reportedly characterized by significantly elevated TCR beta diversity in blood and tumor.

This CDR3 is 15 amino acids long. V was clipped by 0 bases and J by 3 bases, with 12 bases between them. The V gene's germline CDR1 is MNHEY and CDR2 SVGAGI. This clone has more than one count but fewer than ten. The antigen is undetermined. With MiXCR, TCRdb called clones anew from the PCR reads. The sample has around 37,000 clones, approximately 24% seen once. Prior to thyroid surgery, none of the patients had received any treatment. The sequencing input was tumor tissue. V usage is TRBV6-5 and J usage is TRBJ2-7, with D possibly matching TRBD1 (5 bases). The source of this sequence is a female donor with papillary thyroid cancer or a benign thyroid nodule (not recorded which). Some clones in this sample may be carry-over from other donors' samples. The CDR3 DNA follows: TGTGCCAGCAGTTACTCGATTGTAAGGGGCTACGAGCAGTACTTC. Translating it yields CASSYSIVRGYEQYF.